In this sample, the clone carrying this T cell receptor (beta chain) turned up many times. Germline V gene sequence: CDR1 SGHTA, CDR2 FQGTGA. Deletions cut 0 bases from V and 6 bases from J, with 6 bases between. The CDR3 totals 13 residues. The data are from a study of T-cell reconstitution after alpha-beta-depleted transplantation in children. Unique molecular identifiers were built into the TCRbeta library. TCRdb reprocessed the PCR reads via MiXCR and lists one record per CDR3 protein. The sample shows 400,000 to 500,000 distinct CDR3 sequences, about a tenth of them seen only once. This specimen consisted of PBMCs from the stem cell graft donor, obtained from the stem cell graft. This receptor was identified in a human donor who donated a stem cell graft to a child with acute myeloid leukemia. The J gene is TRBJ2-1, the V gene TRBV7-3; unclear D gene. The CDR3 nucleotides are TGTGCCAGCAGCTTAACGCTTGGCAATGAGCAGTTCTTC. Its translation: CASSLTLGNEQFF.